A selection of T cell receptor beta chains follows, all from one sample in a study of CD8 T cells in ankylosing spondylitis. TCRdb redid the calling of the 5' RACE reads with MiXCR, one entry per CDR3 protein. The data hold 350,000 or so distinct CDR3 sequences, with 11% observed a single time. Sample: blood, either unsorted or a sorted T cell fraction (not recorded which). These receptors originate from a female donor with ankylosing spondylitis or in good health (not recorded which). CDR3s include the opening cysteine and the closing phenylalanine or tryptophan. Fields, in order: D gene, clone size, V gene, J gene, CDR3 protein. A D gene is named only where the DNA matches it firmly. Clone size is shown for a subset of rows, as once, few, many or a class of expanded clone.

NA,NA,TRBV15,TRBJ2-2,CATSRDFLEDTGELFF
NA,many,TRBV4-1,TRBJ1-1,CASSQLDLIRYTEAFF
NA,few,TRBV27,TRBJ2-3,CASKRLRGSRPDTQYF
NA,many,TRBV6-2/TRBV6-3,TRBJ2-3,CASSRRTLGPDTQYF
NA,many,TRBV12-3/TRBV12-4,TRBJ1-6,CASSPYLVQSNSPLHF
TRBD2,NA,TRBV3-1,TRBJ2-5,CASSRPLTSDETQYF
TRBD2,many,TRBV10-3,TRBJ2-1,CAILGFGEGEQFF
NA,many,TRBV11-2,TRBJ2-7,CASSLDGGSGQYF
TRBD1,many,TRBV5-1,TRBJ1-1,CASSLGQGQNTEAFF
NA,NA,TRBV19,TRBJ2-2,CASSIGGELFF
TRBD2,NA,TRBV11-2,TRBJ2-7,CASSSRVQGGAYEQYF
NA,NA,TRBV5-1,TRBJ2-1,CGSRLDSPFYNEQFF
NA,many,TRBV7-2,TRBJ1-5,CASSLGESRPQHF
NA,many,TRBV7-9,TRBJ2-1,CASSTVWPNEQFF
TRBD2,NA,TRBV7-7,TRBJ2-5,CASSLVGTTETQYF
NA,once,TRBV20-1,TRBJ2-7,CCARDRGGRGPYEQYF
NA,many,TRBV20-1,TRBJ2-2,CSARDTEWTGELFF
TRBD1,NA,TRBV19,TRBJ2-2,CASSARDRGIGELFF
NA,NA,TRBV12-3/TRBV12-4,TRBJ2-4,CASSPFRDIQYF
NA,few,TRBV10-3,TRBJ2-3,CAISDGSTDTQYF
NA,many,TRBV27,TRBJ2-2,CASSGLITGELFF
NA,many,TRBV7-9,TRBJ1-1,CASSLAETLNTEAFF
NA,NA,TRBV25-1,TRBJ1-1,CTTSSGDEAFF
NA,many,TRBV10-2,TRBJ2-2,CASSGGLGGGYTGELFF
TRBD2,many,TRBV20-1,TRBJ2-7,CSARGLAVDSYEQYF
TRBD2,NA,TRBV7-9,TRBJ2-5,CASSPQAGAWETQSF
NA,many,TRBV7-2,TRBJ1-3,CASSLGQFGNTIYF
TRBD1,few,TRBV5-1,TRBJ2-5,CASSSGTGFRETQYF
NA,many,TRBV29-1,TRBJ2-1,CSLITGADNEQFF
NA,NA,TRBV20-1,TRBJ2-7,CSAAGATYEQYF
TRBD1,many,TRBV5-1,TRBJ2-5,CASSWGFGTGQETQYF
NA,NA,TRBV5-5,TRBJ2-5,CASSSEPRGTETQYF
NA,few,TRBV7-9,TRBJ2-1,CASSLVGNGRNEQFF
TRBD1,many,TRBV5-6,TRBJ2-7,CASSFYRGEQYF
NA,few,TRBV7-2,TRBJ2-7,CASSLDSYFGQYF
NA,many,TRBV5-5,TRBJ1-2,CASSPQDSYGYTF
TRBD1,many,TRBV5-1,TRBJ2-7,CASSSTGPEQYF